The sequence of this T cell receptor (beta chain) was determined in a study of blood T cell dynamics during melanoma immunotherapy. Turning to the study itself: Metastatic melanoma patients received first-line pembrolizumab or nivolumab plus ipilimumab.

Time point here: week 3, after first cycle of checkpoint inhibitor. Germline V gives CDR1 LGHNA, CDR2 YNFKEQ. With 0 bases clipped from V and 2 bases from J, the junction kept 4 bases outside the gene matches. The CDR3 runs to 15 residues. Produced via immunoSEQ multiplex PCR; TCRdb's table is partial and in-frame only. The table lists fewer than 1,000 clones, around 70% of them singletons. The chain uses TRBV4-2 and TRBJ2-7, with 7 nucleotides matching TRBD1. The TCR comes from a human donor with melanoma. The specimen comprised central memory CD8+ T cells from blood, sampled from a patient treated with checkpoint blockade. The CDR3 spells CASSQERDRAYEQYF. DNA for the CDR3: TGTGCCAGCAGCCAAGAACGGGACAGAGCCTACGAGCAGTACTTC.